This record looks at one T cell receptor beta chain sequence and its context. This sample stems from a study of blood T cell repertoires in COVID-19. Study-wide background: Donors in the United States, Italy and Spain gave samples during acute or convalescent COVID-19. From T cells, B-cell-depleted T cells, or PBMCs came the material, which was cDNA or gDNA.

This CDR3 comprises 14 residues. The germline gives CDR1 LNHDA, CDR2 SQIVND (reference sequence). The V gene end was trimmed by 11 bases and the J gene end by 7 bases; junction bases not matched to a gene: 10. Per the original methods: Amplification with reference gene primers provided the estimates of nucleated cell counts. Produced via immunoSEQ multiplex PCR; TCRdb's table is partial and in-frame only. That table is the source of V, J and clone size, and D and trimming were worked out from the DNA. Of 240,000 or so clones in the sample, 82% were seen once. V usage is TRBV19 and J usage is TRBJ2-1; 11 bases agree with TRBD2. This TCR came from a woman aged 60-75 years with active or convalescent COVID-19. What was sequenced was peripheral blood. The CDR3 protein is CASKVVAGGNEQFF. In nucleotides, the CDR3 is TGTGCCTCCAAGGTGGTAGCGGGGGGGAATGAGCAGTTCTTC.